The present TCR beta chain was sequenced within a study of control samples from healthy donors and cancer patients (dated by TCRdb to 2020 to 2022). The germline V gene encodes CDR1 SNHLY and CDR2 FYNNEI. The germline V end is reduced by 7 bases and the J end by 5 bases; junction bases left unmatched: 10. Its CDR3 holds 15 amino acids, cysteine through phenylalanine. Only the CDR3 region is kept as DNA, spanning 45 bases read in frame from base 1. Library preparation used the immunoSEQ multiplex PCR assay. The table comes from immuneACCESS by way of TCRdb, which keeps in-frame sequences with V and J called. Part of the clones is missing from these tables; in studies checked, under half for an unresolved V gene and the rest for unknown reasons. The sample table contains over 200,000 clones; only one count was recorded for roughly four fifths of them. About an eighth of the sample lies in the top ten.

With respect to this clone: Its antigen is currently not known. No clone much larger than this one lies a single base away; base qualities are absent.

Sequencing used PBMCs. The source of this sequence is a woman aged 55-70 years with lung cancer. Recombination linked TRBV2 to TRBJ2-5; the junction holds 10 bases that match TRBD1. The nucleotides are TGTGCCAGCAACCTCGGGACAGGGGTCTACGAGACCCAGTACTTC. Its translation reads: CASNLGTGVYETQYF.